The source of this TCR beta chain is a study of blood T cell repertoires in COVID-19 (dated by TCRdb to about 2020). Turning to the overall study: Collaborator samples came from the United States, Italy and Spain and covered acute and convalescent phases of COVID-19. A de-identified subject ID, COVID-19 status, age in years and sex were almost always included in the sample metadata. The prospective study material was composed of cDNA or gDNA derived from T cells, B-cell-depleted T cells, or PBMCs. Where available, HLA class I and class II types were taken from metadata supplied by the sample provider and were not determined by assay-based typing. The repertoires were made available in a free public database intended to serve as a resource for research on the immune response to SARS-CoV-2. The samples were drawn from the first 160 participants of the ongoing ImmuneRACE study and from 950 to 1,500 subjects provided by 6 global collaborators. Subjects who had been exposed to COVID-19, were actively infected with it, or had recovered from it provided the deeply sampled blood TCRbeta repertoires that made up the dataset.

About this clone itself: Its antigen specificity is not known. No base qualities exist here, and no much larger clone lies one base off it.

What the work shows at the level of the full study, not this receptor alone: The amount of clinical and demographic metadata varied by source and participant and was provided uncurated.

Each collaborating institution followed its own protocols to collect whole blood in K2EDTA tubes. Collaborator samples were shipped for TCRbeta analysis as frozen whole blood, isolated PBMCs, or DNA extracted from either sample type. Germline trimming: 4 bases from V, 0 bases from J; junction bases outside gene matches: 11. From cysteine to phenylalanine, the CDR3 is 18 amino acids long. Only the CDR3 DNA is retained, 54 bases long and in frame from the first base. CDR1 and CDR2 (MNHEY, SVGEGT) derive from the germline V gene. TCRbeta CDR3 regions were amplified from genomic DNA by means of the immunoSEQ Assay, a bias-controlled multiplex PCR. In the source study's methods: Within the assay, amplification of reference gene primers was used to estimate how many nucleated cells each sample contained. To quantify the absolute abundance of each unique TCRbeta CDR3 rearrangement, sequence reads were collapsed and filtered. Productive Simpson clonality was computed per sample as the square root of Simpson's diversity index over productive rearrangements. Not all clones reach the TCRdb copy of this immuneACCESS table, which keeps in-frame sequences only. Checked studies attribute under half of the gap to unresolved V genes and leave the rest unexplained. V, J and clone size are those of that table, while D and trimming were read from the DNA. Here the sample has 75,000 to 90,000 clones; roughly 80% occur a single time. Jointly, the top ten make up approximately 12% of the sample.

The sequenced sample was peripheral blood. This receptor chain uses TRBV6-2 or TRBV6-3 and TRBJ1-5; 8 bases in between match TRBD1. The sequence was collected from a woman aged 35 to 49 with active or convalescent COVID-19. The CDR3 reads as follows: CASSFDRDRRYSNQPQHF. The bases read TGTGCCAGCAGTTTTGACCGGGACAGGAGGTATAGCAATCAGCCCCAGCATTTT.